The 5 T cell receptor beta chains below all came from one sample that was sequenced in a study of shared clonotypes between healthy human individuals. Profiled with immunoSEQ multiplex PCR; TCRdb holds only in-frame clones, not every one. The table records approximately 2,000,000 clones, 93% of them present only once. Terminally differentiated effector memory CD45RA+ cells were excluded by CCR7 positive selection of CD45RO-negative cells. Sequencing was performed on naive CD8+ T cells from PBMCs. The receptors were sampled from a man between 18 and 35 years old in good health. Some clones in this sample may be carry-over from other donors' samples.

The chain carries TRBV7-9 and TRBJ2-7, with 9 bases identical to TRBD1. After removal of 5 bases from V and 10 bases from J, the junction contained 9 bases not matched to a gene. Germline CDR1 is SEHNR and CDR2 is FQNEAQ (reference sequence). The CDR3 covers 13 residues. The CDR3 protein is CASSKPGQGTQYF. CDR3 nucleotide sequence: TGTGCCAGCAGCAAACCGGGACAGGGTACCCAGTACTTC.

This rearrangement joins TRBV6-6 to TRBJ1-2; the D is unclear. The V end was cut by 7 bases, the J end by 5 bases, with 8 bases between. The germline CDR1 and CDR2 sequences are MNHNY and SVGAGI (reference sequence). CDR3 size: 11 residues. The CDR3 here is CASTYGYGYTF. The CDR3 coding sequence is TGTGCCAGCACCTACGGGTATGGCTACACCTTC.

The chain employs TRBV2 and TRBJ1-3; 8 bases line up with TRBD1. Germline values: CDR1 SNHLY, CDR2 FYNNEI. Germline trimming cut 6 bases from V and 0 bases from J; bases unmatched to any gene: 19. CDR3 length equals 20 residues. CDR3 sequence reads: CASRASGQGPGYFSGNTIYF. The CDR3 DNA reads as TGTGCCAGCAGAGCATCAGGACAGGGCCCGGGGTACTTCTCTGGAAACACCATATATTTT.

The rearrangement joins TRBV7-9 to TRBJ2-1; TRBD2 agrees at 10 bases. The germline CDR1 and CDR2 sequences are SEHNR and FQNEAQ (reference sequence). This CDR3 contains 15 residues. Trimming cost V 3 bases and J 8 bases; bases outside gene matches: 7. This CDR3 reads CASSLFSGRLDEQFF. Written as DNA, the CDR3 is TGTGCCAGCAGCTTGTTTAGCGGGAGGCTAGATGAGCAGTTCTTC.

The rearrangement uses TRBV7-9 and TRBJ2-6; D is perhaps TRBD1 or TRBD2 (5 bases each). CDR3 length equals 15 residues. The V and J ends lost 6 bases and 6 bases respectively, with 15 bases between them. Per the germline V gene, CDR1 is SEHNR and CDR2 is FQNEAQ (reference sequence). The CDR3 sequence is CASRNGTSLANVLTF. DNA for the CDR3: TGTGCCAGCAGGAATGGGACCTCGTTGGCCAACGTCCTGACTTTC.